The rows below give T cell receptor beta chains drawn from one sample of a study of response to subunit inactivated influenza vaccine. TCRdb recomputed calls from the RT-PCR reads with MiXCR, one row per CDR3 protein. The table has approximately 300,000 distinct CDR3 sequences, 20% to 25% seen once. The sequenced sample was PBMCs from blood, obtained 21 months after vaccination. The receptors were sampled from a man aged 45 to 75 who received an inactivated influenza vaccine. Each CDR3 is given with its conserved first and last residue. The D gene is left open where the match is weak. Expanded clones get a size class; other rows say once, few or many, or leave the size out.

NA,14,TRBV5-1,NA,TRBJ2-7,TGCGCCAGCAGCTTTCAGGAGGGTCGACTCGAGCAGTACTTC,CASSFQEGRLEQYF
TRBD1,17,TRBV28,few,TRBJ1-1,TGTGCCACCTACCCCTATGTCAGGGGGGAGATGAACACTGAAGCTTTCTTT,CATYPYVRGEMNTEAFF
NA,12,TRBV10-3,NA,TRBJ2-5,TGTGCCATCAGTGAGTCAGGGAGCTCCCAGTACTTC,CAISESGSSQYF
NA,15,TRBV15,few,TRBJ2-3,TGTGCCACCAGCAGTCGGGGTTCTGGGTCAGATACGCAGTATTTT,CATSSRGSGSDTQYF
NA,13,TRBV12-3/TRBV12-4,NA,TRBJ1-1,TGTGCCACCCGGGACAAAAGGAACACTGAAGCTTTCTTT,CATRDKRNTEAFF
TRBD1,15,TRBV12-3/TRBV12-4,NA,TRBJ1-1,TGTGCCAGCAGTGCTACGGGACAGGGTCACACTGAAGCTTTCTTT,CASSATGQGHTEAFF
NA,16,TRBV28,NA,TRBJ2-7,TGTGCCAGCAGTTTACCCCTTGAGGGGGGAACCTACGAGCAGTACTTC,CASSLPLEGGTYEQYF
NA,14,TRBV20-1,few,TRBJ2-5,TGCAGTGCTAGAGATGGGTCCGGGCGGGAGACCCAGTACTTC,CSARDGSGRETQYF
NA,14,TRBV28,many,TRBJ1-2,TGTGCCAGCACCAAAGAGGAGGTCTCTGGTGGCTACACCTTC,CASTKEEVSGGYTF
TRBD2,15,TRBV5-1,NA,TRBJ2-3,TGCGCCAGCAGCCGAGGGTCTAGCGGATCAGATACGCAGTATTTT,CASSRGSSGSDTQYF
NA,11,TRBV27,NA,TRBJ1-5,TGTGCCAGCAGTTTATTTCAGCCCCAGCATTTT,CASSLFQPQHF
NA,15,TRBV7-9,few,TRBJ2-1,TGTGCCAGCAGCCCACGGGGGTCCTCCTACAATGAGCAGTTCTTC,CASSPRGSSYNEQFF
NA,17,TRBV6-5,NA,TRBJ2-4,TGTGCCAGCAGTTACTCGAACCCGGGGGCAGCCAAAAACATTCAGTACTTC,CASSYSNPGAAKNIQYF
TRBD1,17,TRBV20-1,few,TRBJ1-5,TGCAGTGCTAGATACGCCGGGACAGGGGCGGGCAATCAGCCCCAGCATTTT,CSARYAGTGAGNQPQHF
NA,14,TRBV20-1,few,TRBJ2-3,TGCAGTGCTAGTAAGAGAGAGAGCACAGATACGCAGTATTTT,CSASKRESTDTQYF
TRBD1,15,TRBV7-9,few,TRBJ1-1,TGTGCCAGCAGCCCGCAGACAGGGGGGATCGGTGAAGCTTTCTTT,CASSPQTGGIGEAFF
NA,14,TRBV29-1,few,TRBJ1-2,TGCAGCGTTGAAGGGGAAAGGACGGTCTATGGCTACACCTTC,CSVEGERTVYGYTF
NA,13,TRBV6-2/TRBV6-3,few,TRBJ2-2,TGTGCCAGCTGCCAAGGCCTCACCGGGGAGCTGTTTTTT,CASCQGLTGELFF
TRBD1,17,TRBV29-1,few,TRBJ1-5,TGCAGCGTTGAAGATGCCCCGGACAGGGGGCTTAATCAGCCCCAGCATTTT,CSVEDAPDRGLNQPQHF
TRBD2,15,TRBV20-1,NA,TRBJ2-1,TGCAGTGTTAAGGGGCGGGAGGATCATTACAATGAGCAGTTCTTC,CSVKGREDHYNEQFF
TRBD2,16,TRBV4-3,many,TRBJ2-7,TGCGCCAGCAGCCAAGATGAGGCTAGCGGATCCTACGAGCAGTACTTC,CASSQDEASGSYEQYF
NA,16,TRBV20-1,NA,TRBJ2-3,TGCAGTGCTAGAGGGGGAAGTCGGTCCGGCACAGATACGCAGTATTTT,CSARGGSRSGTDTQYF